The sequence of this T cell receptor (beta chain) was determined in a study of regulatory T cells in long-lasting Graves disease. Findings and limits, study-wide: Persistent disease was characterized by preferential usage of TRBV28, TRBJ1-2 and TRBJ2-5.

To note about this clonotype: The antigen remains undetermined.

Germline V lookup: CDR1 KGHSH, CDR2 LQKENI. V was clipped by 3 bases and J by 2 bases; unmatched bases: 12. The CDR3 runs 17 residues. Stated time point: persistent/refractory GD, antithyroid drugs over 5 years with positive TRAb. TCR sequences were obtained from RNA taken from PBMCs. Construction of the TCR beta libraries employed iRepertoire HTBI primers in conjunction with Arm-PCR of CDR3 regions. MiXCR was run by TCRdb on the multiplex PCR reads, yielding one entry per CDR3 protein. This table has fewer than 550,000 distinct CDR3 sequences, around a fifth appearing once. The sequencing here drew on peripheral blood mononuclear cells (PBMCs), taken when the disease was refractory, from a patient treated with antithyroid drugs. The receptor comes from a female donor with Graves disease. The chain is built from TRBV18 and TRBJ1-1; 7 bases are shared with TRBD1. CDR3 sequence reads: CASSPGTDLSLNTEAFF. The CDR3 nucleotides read TGTGCCAGCTCACCCGGGACAGACTTATCGCTAAACACTGAAGCTTTCTTT.